The 11 T cell receptor beta chains below were found in one sample sequenced in a study of blood T cell repertoires in COVID-19. Sequencing was performed with immunoSEQ multiplex PCR; in TCRdb, only in-frame clones are kept and a portion is missing. Seen here are more than 90,000 clones, over 80% observed once, and the top ten hold around 15%. The sequenced sample consisted of peripheral blood. These receptors were taken from a man aged 45-65 years with acute or convalescent COVID-19.

This chain uses TRBV6-6 with TRBJ1-2, with D possibly TRBD1 on 5 matching bases. CDR1 and CDR2 (germline): MNHNY, SVGAGI (reference sequence). CDR3 length equals 15 residues. Trimming took off 0 bases at V and 8 bases at J, with 16 bases between the two ends. The DNA of the CDR3 is TGTGCCAGCAGTTACTCCGCGGGCGCGGGGGGGGGCTACACCTTC. Its protein is CASSYSAGAGGGYTF.

This clone has only a few counts. The chain joins TRBV20-1 to TRBJ2-7, with TRBD2 matching over 7 bases. The CDR3 has 14 amino acids. With V trimmed by 3 bases and J by 6 bases, 11 bases remained unmatched. Germline V CDR1 and CDR2: DFQATT, SNEGSKA (reference sequence). CDR3 region: CSASVGGGPVEQYF. CDR3 nucleotides: TGCAGTGCTAGTGTGGGCGGGGGACCTGTCGAGCAGTACTTC.

The chain combines TRBV5-1 with TRBJ1-4; possibly TRBD1 for D (5 bases). Germline loops: CDR1 SGHRS, CDR2 YFSETQ. V was pared by 0 bases and J by 5 bases, with 8 bases between. This CDR3 comprises 14 residues. This chain's CDR3 is CASSLEGLNEKLFF. In DNA, the CDR3 is TGCGCCAGCAGCTTGGAGGGACTGAATGAAAAACTGTTTTTT.

The genes are TRBV7-2 and TRBJ1-4; D gene uncertain. Germline V lookup: CDR1 SGHTA, CDR2 FQGNSA. Trimming removed 5 bases from V and 6 bases from J, with 19 bases in between. This CDR3 is built from 16 residues. CDR3 region: CASSPGRARRDEKLFF. CDR3 DNA sequence: TGTGCCAGCAGCCCTGGGCGGGCGAGGAGGGATGAAAAACTGTTTTTT.

This chain joins TRBV7-2 and TRBJ1-4, with 8 bases fitting TRBD1. The CDR3 totals 18 residues. The V and J ends lost 5 bases and 1 base, in that order; junction bases with no gene match: 12. Germline CDR1 is SGHTA and CDR2 is FQGNSA. CDR3 nucleotide sequence: TGTGCCAGCAGCGTCAGGGGGCCCGGACTTAGAACTAATGAAAAACTGTTTTTT. Protein: CASSVRGPGLRTNEKLFF.

This rearrangement joins TRBV10-3 to TRBJ2-5; 7 bases map to TRBD2. The CDR3 loop spans 15 amino acids. V shed 8 bases and J 2 bases; nucleotides not matched to a gene: 11. From germline, CDR1 is ENHRY and CDR2 SYGVKD. The CDR3 region has the DNA TGTGCCATCTCCCCGGGAACTAGCGATCAAGAGACCCAGTACTTC. Protein product: CAISPGTSDQETQYF.

The rearrangement joins TRBV28 to TRBJ2-7; the match to TRBD1 covers 11 bases. There are 18 residues in the CDR3. V lost 6 bases and J lost 5; bases outside the gene matches: 18. The germline V gene encodes CDR1 MDHEN and CDR2 SYDVKM. In nucleotides, the CDR3 is TGTGCCAGCAGCCCCCCTTCCCGGGACAGGGGGTTAAGCGACGAGCAGTACTTC. Its protein is CASSPPSRDRGLSDEQYF.

This clone appeared a few times. The chain uses TRBV6-1 and TRBJ1-6; 8 bases match TRBD1. The J segment lost 10 bases and the V segment lost 0 bases, leaving 8 bases of the junction unmatched. The CDR3 consists of 16 residues. Germline V gene data show CDR1 as MNHNS and CDR2 as SASEGT. In DNA, the CDR3 is TGTGCCAGCAGTGAAGCGGGGACAGGACGAAGGTCACCCCTCCACTTT. Translating gives CASSEAGTGRRSPLHF.

The chain has TRBV6-1 and TRBJ2-1, with a tentative D call TRBD1 (5 bases). This CDR3 has 13 amino acids. Germline CDR1 MNHNS, CDR2 SASEGT. V was trimmed by 3 bases and J by 5 bases, leaving 8 bases between them. CDR3 sequence (DNA): TGTGCCAGCAGTGAGGGGCTAAACAATGAGCAGTTCTTC. As protein: CASSEGLNNEQFF.

The chain carries TRBV15 and TRBJ2-1; D is undetermined. The CDR3 runs 13 residues. Trimming stripped 5 bases from V and 9 bases from J, with 14 bases between. Germline V CDR1 and CDR2: LNHNV, YYDKDF (reference sequence). The CDR3 sequence is CATSALGLGEQFF. Here the CDR3 DNA reads TGTGCCACCAGCGCTCTAGGATTGGGTGAGCAGTTCTTC.

This clone came up a few times. The V and J genes are TRBV25-1 and TRBJ2-1; D possibly corresponds to TRBD1 (5 bases). This CDR3 has 14 amino acids. V was cut by 4 bases and J by 7 bases, with 14 bases left in between. Germline-derived CDR1 and CDR2 are MGHDK and SYGVNS. CDR3 loop: CASSAPRVRNEQFF. The CDR3 region has the DNA TGTGCCAGCAGTGCGCCCAGGGTGCGGAATGAGCAGTTCTTC.